The next 2 T cell receptor beta chains were all read from a single sample in a study of shared clonotypes between healthy human individuals. Some clones are missing from TCRdb's copy, which holds only in-frame ones; the method was immunoSEQ multiplex PCR. The sample lists roughly 1,100,000 clones; about 76% were seen once. Sample: memory CD4+ T cells sorted from blood. Subset: CD45RA-negative fraction. Every receptor here comes from a man aged 18 to 30 in good health.

V is TRBV20-1 and J is TRBJ2-5, with D perhaps matching TRBD2 (5 bases). The J call could be wrong; TRBJ2-7 is a better fit for the DNA end. From germline, CDR1 is DFQATT and CDR2 SNEGSKA (reference sequence). The CDR3 is made up of 11 amino acids. The chain's CDR3 is CSGETTVEQYF. The DNA for the CDR3 is TGCAGTGGCGAGACTACCGTCGAGCAGTACTTC.

The gene calls are TRBV7-9 and TRBJ2-5; possibly TRBD2 for D (5 bases). This CDR3 region has 15 residues. Germline CDR1 reads SEHNR; CDR2 reads FQNEAQ (reference sequence). V dropped 6 bases and J dropped 3 bases, with 17 bases sitting between them. CDR3 in amino acids: CASSPPSPGKETQYF. DNA for the CDR3: TGTGCCAGCAGTCCCCCCTCACCCGGGAAAGAGACCCAGTACTTC.